The 14 T cell receptor beta chains below come from one sample, sequenced in a study of identical twins. TCRdb used MiXCR to reprocess the 5' RACE reads, holding one entry per CDR3 protein. The sample has roughly 690,000 distinct CDR3 sequences; about 20% are singletons. Another study also made use of these data, one on T cells expressing NK-cell markers.

Sequencing was done on a sample of PBMCs. Receptor source: a woman younger than 30 in good health.

The chain recombines TRBV20-1 with TRBJ2-7, with TRBD2 identical over 8 bases. The V segment lost 2 bases and the J segment 0 bases; nucleotides outside the gene matches: 6. CDR1 is DFQATT, CDR2 SNEGSKA, per germline (reference sequence). The CDR3 loop spans 15 amino acids. CDR3 nucleotide sequence: TGCAGTGCTAGACGGGGGGGGGGCCACTCCTACGAGCAGTACTTC. Amino acid sequence: CSARRGGGHSYEQYF.

This chain joins TRBV3-1 and TRBJ2-5; perhaps TRBD2 as D (5 bases). Germline lookup yields CDR1 LGHDT and CDR2 YNNKEL (reference sequence). The CDR3 totals 15 residues. The V and J ends lost 1 base and 6 bases respectively, with 15 bases between them. CDR3 residues: CASSQVPGMGKTQYF. The CDR3 nucleotides read TGTGCCAGCAGCCAAGTTCCGGGGATGGGGAAGACCCAGTACTTC.

This chain links TRBV20-1 with TRBJ2-5, with unresolved D. V lost 6 bases and J lost 5, with 10 bases in between. CDR3 length: 11 amino acids. CDR1 is DFQATT and CDR2 is SNEGSKA in the germline V gene (reference sequence). CDR3 in DNA: TGCAGTGCAGAGCCCAGGGAGACCCAGTACTTC. It yields the protein CSAEPRETQYF.

The genes are TRBV6-1 and TRBJ1-1; D is undetermined. Germline loops: CDR1 MNHNS, CDR2 SASEGT. The CDR3 has 13 amino acids. V gave up 7 bases and J gave up 3 bases, with 12 bases separating them. CDR3 nucleotide sequence: TGTGCCAGCAACCCCAAGCCTTACACTGAAGCTTTCTTT. Encoded protein: CASNPKPYTEAFF.

The rearrangement uses TRBV12-3 or TRBV12-4 and TRBJ2-6, with D perhaps assigned TRBD1 or TRBD2 (5 bases each). With 4 bases removed from V and 0 bases from J, the gap between germline ends came to 13 bases. The CDR3 extends over 17 amino acids. CDR3 sequence (DNA): TGTGCCAGCAGTTCCCGGGACGGCGGCTCTGGGGCCAACGTCCTGACTTTC. Residues: CASSSRDGGSGANVLTF.

CDR3: CASSLGADDQPQHF. The CDR3 nucleotides read TGTGCCAGCAGCTTAGGGGCGGACGATCAGCCCCAGCATTTT. This chain uses TRBV7-9 with TRBJ1-5; D remains unclear. Per the germline V gene, CDR1 is SEHNR and CDR2 is FQNEAQ (reference sequence). Between the trimmed V and J ends, which lost 1 base and 5 bases, there was a span of 9 bases. The CDR3 runs 14 residues.

There are many counts of this clonotype. The V call is TRBV12-3 or TRBV12-4, the J call TRBJ2-7; D unclear. With 2 bases removed from V and 3 bases from J, the gap between germline ends came to 5 bases. This CDR3 comprises 12 residues. CDR3 amino acids: CASSLRLYEQYF. The CDR3 DNA reads TGTGCCAGCAGTTTAAGGCTCTACGAGCAGTACTTC.

There are many counts of this clonotype. V is TRBV12-3 or TRBV12-4 and J is TRBJ1-1; TRBD1 matches 8 bases. V was pared by 7 bases and J by 11 bases, with 9 bases of the junction left unmatched. The CDR3 totals 12 residues. The CDR3 DNA sequence: TGTGCCAGCACCTCGGACAGGGACACGGCTTTCTTT. Translation gives CASTSDRDTAFF.

This clonotype turned up a few times. This chain connects TRBV29-1 to TRBJ1-1; 7 bases are shared with TRBD1. Germline CDR1 is SQVTM and CDR2 is ANQGSEA. The V gene end was trimmed by 6 bases and the J gene end by 2 bases; junction bases not matched to a gene: 9. The CDR3 is 14 amino acids. CDR3 sequence reads: CSVYHRGLNTEAFF. The CDR3 DNA reads as TGCAGCGTGTACCACAGGGGACTAAACACTGAAGCTTTCTTT.

This clonotype was observed a single time. One end of the junction fails to match germline, which may point to a read error. V is TRBV11-2 and J is TRBJ2-1; the D is unclear. This CDR3 spans 14 amino acids. Germline loops: CDR1 SGHAT, CDR2 FQNNGV. CDR3 in DNA: TGTGCCAGCAGCTTAGGCCCGGATAACAATAAGCAGTTCTTC. Residues: CASSLGPDNNKQFF.

At least ten counts were recorded for this clonotype. This sequence joins TRBV24-1 and TRBJ2-2; 7 nucleotides agree with TRBD1. CDR1 and CDR2 (germline): KGHDR, SFDVKD. CDR3 length: 16 amino acids. V dropped 5 bases and J dropped 2; count of bases not matched to a gene: 7. CDR3 loop: CATSARDSLNTGELFF. The CDR3 nucleotides are TGTGCCACCAGTGCAAGGGACAGTCTAAACACCGGGGAGCTGTTTTTT.

At least ten counts were recorded for this clonotype. The chain links TRBV5-1 to TRBJ1-1, with a weak D call TRBD1 (5 bases). The germline V and J ends were trimmed by 3 bases and 4 bases, with 13 bases remaining between them. The germline V gene has CDR1 SGHRS and CDR2 YFSETQ. The CDR3 spans 14 residues. CDR3 nucleotides: TGCGCCAGCAGCTCGGGACTGTCGTCCACTGAAGCTTTCTTT. Protein: CASSSGLSSTEAFF.

This clonotype appeared a few times. This rearrangement joins TRBV4-2 to TRBJ2-1; D not certain. Trimming took off 5 bases at V and 4 bases at J, with 12 bases between the two ends. The germline CDR1 and CDR2 sequences are LGHNA and YNFKEQ. The length of the CDR3 is 14 residues. CDR3 nucleotides: TGTGCCAGCAGCGGGGAAGGGCTATACAATGAGCAGTTCTTC. It yields the protein CASSGEGLYNEQFF.

This clonotype was detected many times. The chain is built from TRBV12-3 or TRBV12-4 and TRBJ2-2; D unresolved. The CDR3 loop spans 13 amino acids. V shed 5 bases and J shed 8 bases, with 12 bases lying between them. DNA for the CDR3: TGTGCCAGCAGTCGTCTCCAGCCAGGGGAGCTGTTTTTT. Translation gives CASSRLQPGELFF.